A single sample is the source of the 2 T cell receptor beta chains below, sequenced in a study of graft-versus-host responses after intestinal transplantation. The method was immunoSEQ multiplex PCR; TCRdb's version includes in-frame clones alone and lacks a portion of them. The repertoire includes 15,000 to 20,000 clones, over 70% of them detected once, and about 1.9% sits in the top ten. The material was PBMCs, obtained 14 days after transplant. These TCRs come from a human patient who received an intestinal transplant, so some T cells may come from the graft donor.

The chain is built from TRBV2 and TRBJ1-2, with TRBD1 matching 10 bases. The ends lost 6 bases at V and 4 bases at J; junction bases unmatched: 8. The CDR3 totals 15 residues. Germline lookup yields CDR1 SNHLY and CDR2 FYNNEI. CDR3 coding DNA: TGTGCCAGCAGCGCCGGACAGGGGGAATTCTATGGCTACACCTTC. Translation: CASSAGQGEFYGYTF.

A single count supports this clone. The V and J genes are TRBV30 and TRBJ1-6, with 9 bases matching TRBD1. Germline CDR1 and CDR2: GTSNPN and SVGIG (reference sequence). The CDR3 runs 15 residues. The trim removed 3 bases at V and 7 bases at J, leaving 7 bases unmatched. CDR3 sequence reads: CAWSAGTGSNSPLHF. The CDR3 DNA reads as TGTGCCTGGAGCGCCGGGACAGGGTCAAATTCACCCCTCCACTTT.